The rows below give T cell receptor beta chains drawn from one sample of a study of T cell responses to AZD1222 COVID-19 vaccine. The table came from immunoSEQ multiplex PCR; TCRdb's copy has only in-frame clones and leaves some out. This repertoire shows 90,000 to 120,000 clones, about 87% found once; its top ten account for approximately 9%. The material sequenced was peripheral blood, taken on day 0 of AZD1222 vaccination. These receptors were obtained from an adult in good health. The CDR3 runs from the conserved cysteine through the conserved F or W. The order of the fields is CDR3 length, clone size, J gene, D gene, V gene, CDR3 DNA, CDR3 protein. A D gene is named only where the DNA matches it firmly. Clone size, where shown, is once, few, many, or a class for clones that have expanded.

CDR3 length: 14
clone size: -
J gene: TRBJ1-2
D gene: -
V gene: TRBV29-1
CDR3 DNA: TGCAGCGTTGTAGTGGCGAGTAAAAACTATGGCTACACCTTC
CDR3 protein: CSVVVASKNYGYTF

CDR3 length: 15
clone size: -
J gene: TRBJ1-5
D gene: TRBD1
V gene: TRBV5-5
CDR3 DNA: TGTGCCAGCAGCTTACAAGACAGGGGGTACCAGCCCCAGCATTTT
CDR3 protein: CASSLQDRGYQPQHF

CDR3 length: 13
clone size: -
J gene: TRBJ2-2
D gene: -
V gene: TRBV9
CDR3 DNA: TGTGCCAGTAGTGGGACCAACACCGGGGAGCTGTTTTTT
CDR3 protein: CASSGTNTGELFF

CDR3 length: 15
clone size: few
J gene: TRBJ1-5
D gene: -
V gene: TRBV11-2
CDR3 DNA: TGTGCCAGCAGCTTAGGGCCAGGGGCAAATCAGCCCCAGCATTTT
CDR3 protein: CASSLGPGANQPQHF

CDR3 length: 15
clone size: -
J gene: TRBJ2-1
D gene: TRBD2
V gene: TRBV11-3
CDR3 DNA: TGTGCCAGCAGCTTAGGGACTAGCGGTCGCAGTGAGCAGTTCTTC
CDR3 protein: CASSLGTSGRSEQFF

CDR3 length: 13
clone size: -
J gene: TRBJ1-3
D gene: -
V gene: TRBV7-9
CDR3 DNA: TGTGCCAGCAGCCGCGACTCTGGAAACACCATATATTTT
CDR3 protein: CASSRDSGNTIYF

CDR3 length: 10
clone size: once
J gene: TRBJ1-1
D gene: -
V gene: TRBV29-1
CDR3 DNA: TGCAGCGTTGGGGACACTGAAGCTTTCTTT
CDR3 protein: CSVGDTEAFF

CDR3 length: 14
clone size: -
J gene: TRBJ1-5
D gene: -
V gene: TRBV28
CDR3 DNA: TGTGCCAGCAATCCGATTCATAGCAATCAGCCCCAGCATTTT
CDR3 protein: CASNPIHSNQPQHF

CDR3 length: 15
clone size: -
J gene: TRBJ2-3
D gene: TRBD2
V gene: TRBV20-1
CDR3 DNA: TGCAGTGCTAGTCCTAGCGGGAGGGCCTCTGATACGCAGTATTTT
CDR3 protein: CSASPSGRASDTQYF

CDR3 length: 13
clone size: -
J gene: TRBJ1-2
D gene: -
V gene: TRBV2
CDR3 DNA: TGTGCCAGCCAAGGGGTCTACAACTATGGCTACACCTTC
CDR3 protein: CASQGVYNYGYTF

CDR3 length: 14
clone size: -
J gene: TRBJ2-7
D gene: TRBD1
V gene: TRBV15
CDR3 DNA: TGTGCCACCAGCGGACAGGGGGCTTTACACGAGCAGTACTTC
CDR3 protein: CATSGQGALHEQYF

CDR3 length: 14
clone size: -
J gene: TRBJ1-5
D gene: TRBD1
V gene: TRBV6-5
CDR3 DNA: TGTGCCAGCAGGCCAGACAGGGGTGATCAGCCCCAGCATTTT
CDR3 protein: CASRPDRGDQPQHF

CDR3 length: 12
clone size: -
J gene: TRBJ1-4
D gene: TRBD1
V gene: TRBV28
CDR3 DNA: TGTGCCAGCAGGCAACTACAGGGGAAACTGTTTTTT
CDR3 protein: CASRQLQGKLFF

CDR3 length: 14
clone size: -
J gene: TRBJ2-1
D gene: TRBD1
V gene: TRBV7-3
CDR3 DNA: TGTGCCAGCAGCTTAAAGGGACAGGTAAATGAGCAGTTCTTC
CDR3 protein: CASSLKGQVNEQFF

CDR3 length: 14
clone size: -
J gene: TRBJ2-3
D gene: TRBD1
V gene: TRBV6-5
CDR3 DNA: TGTGCCAGCAGGGGACAGTCTAGCACAGATACGCAGTATTTT
CDR3 protein: CASRGQSSTDTQYF

CDR3 length: 14
clone size: -
J gene: TRBJ2-7
D gene: TRBD2
V gene: TRBV27
CDR3 DNA: TGTGCCAGCTCCCCGGGACTAGCGGGGTGGGAGCAGTACTTC
CDR3 protein: CASSPGLAGWEQYF

CDR3 length: 11
clone size: few
J gene: TRBJ2-5
D gene: -
V gene: TRBV24-1
CDR3 DNA: TGTGCCACCCAGGGGAGGGAGACCCAGTACTTC
CDR3 protein: CATQGRETQYF

CDR3 length: 16
clone size: -
J gene: TRBJ2-7
D gene: -
V gene: TRBV24-1
CDR3 DNA: TGTGCCACCAGTGATCCAACCCAGGGGGGCAACCACGAGCAGTACTTC
CDR3 protein: CATSDPTQGGNHEQYF

CDR3 length: 16
clone size: -
J gene: TRBJ2-2
D gene: -
V gene: TRBV3-1/TRBV3-2
CDR3 DNA: TGTGCCAGCAGCCCCCAGGAAAGGACGAACACCGGGGAGCTGTTTTTT
CDR3 protein: CASSPQERTNTGELFF

CDR3 length: 14
clone size: -
J gene: TRBJ1-2
D gene: -
V gene: TRBV7-9
CDR3 DNA: TGTGCCAGCAGCTCCAGACAATTTAACTATGGCTACACCTTC
CDR3 protein: CASSSRQFNYGYTF

CDR3 length: 14
clone size: -
J gene: TRBJ2-1
D gene: -
V gene: TRBV4-2
CDR3 DNA: TGTGCCAGCAGCCCCAGTGATAGGGGGAATGAGCAGTTCTTC
CDR3 protein: CASSPSDRGNEQFF

CDR3 length: 15
clone size: -
J gene: TRBJ1-5
D gene: -
V gene: TRBV19
CDR3 DNA: TGTGCCAGTAGTATAGGGATAAGGAGCAATCAGCCCCAGCATTTT
CDR3 protein: CASSIGIRSNQPQHF

CDR3 length: 18
clone size: -
J gene: TRBJ2-5
D gene: TRBD2
V gene: TRBV19
CDR3 DNA: TGTGCCAGTAGTCCGAGGACTAGCGGGGGGGCCCGTCAAGAGACCCAGTACTTC
CDR3 protein: CASSPRTSGGARQETQYF

CDR3 length: 16
clone size: -
J gene: TRBJ1-2
D gene: TRBD1
V gene: TRBV30
CDR3 DNA: TGTGCCTGTGCTGGGACAGGGGGCTTGGGTAACTATGGCTACACCTTC
CDR3 protein: CACAGTGGLGNYGYTF

CDR3 length: 17
clone size: -
J gene: TRBJ1-6
D gene: -
V gene: TRBV7-9
CDR3 DNA: TGTGCCAGCAGCTTAGGCGGGACTGGGACCTATAATTCACCCCTCCACTTT
CDR3 protein: CASSLGGTGTYNSPLHF

CDR3 length: 12
clone size: -
J gene: TRBJ1-2
D gene: -
V gene: TRBV11-1
CDR3 DNA: TGTGCCAGCAGCCACGACAGTTATGGCTACACCTTC
CDR3 protein: CASSHDSYGYTF

CDR3 length: 15
clone size: -
J gene: TRBJ2-2
D gene: -
V gene: TRBV7-8
CDR3 DNA: TGTGCCAGCAGCTTCAGGACCAAGGACACCGGGGAGCTGTTTTTT
CDR3 protein: CASSFRTKDTGELFF

CDR3 length: 14
clone size: -
J gene: TRBJ2-5
D gene: -
V gene: TRBV5-1
CDR3 DNA: TGCGCCAGCAGCCGTAATGGGAGAGGGGAGACCCAGTACTTC
CDR3 protein: CASSRNGRGETQYF

CDR3 length: 12
clone size: -
J gene: TRBJ2-7
D gene: -
V gene: TRBV3-1/TRBV3-2
CDR3 DNA: TGTGCCAGCAGCCAAGTTGGGTACGAGCAGTACTTC
CDR3 protein: CASSQVGYEQYF

CDR3 length: 10
clone size: -
J gene: TRBJ1-5
D gene: -
V gene: TRBV28
CDR3 DNA: TGTGCCAGCAGTTTGAATCCCCAGCATTTT
CDR3 protein: CASSLNPQHF

CDR3 length: 15
clone size: -
J gene: TRBJ2-7
D gene: -
V gene: TRBV7-2
CDR3 DNA: TGTGCCAGCAGCTTATTTCCCTCGAGCTCCTACGAGCAGTACTTC
CDR3 protein: CASSLFPSSSYEQYF

CDR3 length: 20
clone size: -
J gene: TRBJ1-3
D gene: -
V gene: TRBV7-8
CDR3 DNA: TGTGCCAGCAGCTTTTTTAGACCTGCAGGTGGGGCGAGCTCTGGAAACACCATATATTTT
CDR3 protein: CASSFFRPAGGASSGNTIYF

CDR3 length: 16
clone size: once
J gene: TRBJ1-1
D gene: -
V gene: TRBV28
CDR3 DNA: TGTGCCAGCAGCGTACTCGGCGGTAAGAAGAACACTGAAGCTTTCTTT
CDR3 protein: CASSVLGGKKNTEAFF

CDR3 length: 14
clone size: -
J gene: TRBJ1-3
D gene: TRBD1
V gene: TRBV29-1
CDR3 DNA: TGCAGCGTTGAATTGGAGGGACAGGGAAACACCATATATTTT
CDR3 protein: CSVELEGQGNTIYF

CDR3 length: 15
clone size: once
J gene: TRBJ2-6
D gene: -
V gene: TRBV6-6
CDR3 DNA: TGTGCCAGCACCCCGTTCGTGTCTGGGGCCAACGTCCTGACTTTC
CDR3 protein: CASTPFVSGANVLTF

CDR3 length: 15
clone size: -
J gene: TRBJ2-5
D gene: TRBD1
V gene: TRBV18
CDR3 DNA: TGTGCCAGCTCACCTGGCAGGGGGCACGGAGAGACCCAGTACTTC
CDR3 protein: CASSPGRGHGETQYF

CDR3 length: 15
clone size: -
J gene: TRBJ1-1
D gene: -
V gene: TRBV7-2
CDR3 DNA: TGTGCCAGCAGCTTAATGGCCCTCTCGAACACTGAAGCTTTCTTT
CDR3 protein: CASSLMALSNTEAFF

CDR3 length: 12
clone size: -
J gene: TRBJ1-1
D gene: -
V gene: TRBV30
CDR3 DNA: TGTGCCTGGACAGGTAGTAACACTGAAGCTTTCTTT
CDR3 protein: CAWTGSNTEAFF

CDR3 length: 15
clone size: -
J gene: TRBJ2-7
D gene: TRBD2
V gene: TRBV4-2
CDR3 DNA: TGTGCCAGCAGATCTAGCGGGAGGGCGTCCTACGAGCAGTACTTC
CDR3 protein: CASRSSGRASYEQYF

CDR3 length: 14
clone size: -
J gene: TRBJ1-6
D gene: -
V gene: TRBV11-3
CDR3 DNA: TGTGCCAGCAGCTTAGGTCTGGTCAATTCACCCCTCCACTTT
CDR3 protein: CASSLGLVNSPLHF

CDR3 length: 13
clone size: -
J gene: TRBJ2-7
D gene: TRBD1
V gene: TRBV19
CDR3 DNA: TGTGCCAGTAGTTTCGGGACAGGGGATTACGAGTACTTC
CDR3 protein: CASSFGTGDYEYF